These 20 T cell receptor beta chains were sequenced from one sample in a study of T cell responses to AZD1222 COVID-19 vaccine. Sequencing used immunoSEQ multiplex PCR; TCRdb keeps in-frame clones, though not all of them. Here the sample spans under 200,000 clones, approximately 90% being singletons. Material: peripheral blood, obtained on day 0 of AZD1222 vaccination. The receptors here all came from an adult in good health.

The rearrangement joins TRBV5-1 to TRBJ2-7; 9 nucleotides line up with TRBD1. This CDR3 comprises 14 residues. Germline values: CDR1 SGHRS, CDR2 YFSETQ. J lost 1 base, V lost 4 bases, and 3 bases had no gene match. The CDR3 DNA reads TGCGCCAGCAGCGACGGACAGGGGTCCTACGAGCAGTACTTC. Its translation is CASSDGQGSYEQYF. Filled out from reference TRBV5-1 and TRBJ2-7, the complete variable domain reads KAGVTQTPRYLIKTRGQQVTLSCSPISGHRSVSWYQQTPGQGLQFLFEYFSETQRNKGNFPGRFSGRQFSNSRSEMNVSTLELGDSALYLCASSDGQGSYEQYFGPGTRLTVT.

The chain uses TRBV19 and TRBJ1-6; the D is unclear. This CDR3 contains 15 residues. Trimming cost V 5 bases and J 7 bases, with 15 bases left between them. The V gene's germline CDR1 is LNHDA and CDR2 SQIVND (reference sequence). CDR3 sequence reads: CASSRARGANSPLHF. Here the CDR3 DNA reads TGTGCCAGTAGTCGAGCGCGGGGAGCCAATTCACCCCTCCACTTT.

The chain couples TRBV2 to TRBJ2-7; 7 nucleotides align to TRBD2. Germline-derived CDR1 and CDR2 are SNHLY and FYNNEI. The junction had 7 bases not matched to a gene; V was cut back by 5 bases and J by 0 bases. This CDR3 spans 15 amino acids. The CDR3 here is CASSTTGTTSYEQYF. The CDR3 DNA reads TGTGCCAGCAGTACGACCGGGACTACCTCCTACGAGCAGTACTTC. The full variable domain, completed using reference TRBV2 and TRBJ2-7, is EPEVTQTPSHQVTQMGQEVILRCVPISNHLYFYWYRQILGQKVEFLVSFYNNEISEKSEIFDDQFSVERPDGSNFTLKIRSTKLEDSAMYFCASSTTGTTSYEQYFGPGTRLTVT.

The genes are TRBV4-3 and TRBJ2-1; 9 bases agree with TRBD1. V trimming: 4 bases; J trimming: 12 bases; junction bases outside the gene matches: 16. The CDR3 sequence is 16 residues long. The germline gives CDR1 LGHNA, CDR2 YSLEER. The CDR3 DNA reads as TGCGCCAGCAGCCCCAAGCGGGACAGGGCTCTATGGGTGCAGTTCTTC. Translating gives CASSPKRDRALWVQFF.

This chain uses TRBV28 with TRBJ2-4, with 8 bases lining up with TRBD2. The germline V gene has CDR1 MDHEN and CDR2 SYDVKM. CDR3 size: 17 residues. The ends lost 6 bases at V and 2 bases at J; junction bases unmatched: 12. The CDR3 loop reads CASSRSGTSSSKNIQYF. The CDR3 nucleotides are TGTGCCAGCAGCCGCTCCGGGACTAGTAGTTCCAAAAACATTCAGTACTTC.

This chain links TRBV6-5 with TRBJ2-7; D is perhaps TRBD1 (6 bases). The CDR3 has 13 amino acids. The ends were cut back, 5 bases at V and 2 bases at J, with 10 bases in the middle. The germline V gene has CDR1 MNHEY and CDR2 SVGAGI. CDR3 sequence (DNA): TGTGCCAGCAGTAGGGGACAAACCTACGAGCAGTACTTC. This translates into CASSRGQTYEQYF.

The chain employs TRBV19 and TRBJ1-4; D possibly corresponds to TRBD1 (6 bases). The V end was cut by 5 bases, the J end by 3 bases, with 13 bases between. Germline V gene lookup returns CDR1 LNHDA and CDR2 SQIVND (reference sequence). The CDR3 runs 15 residues. DNA for the CDR3: TGTGCCAGTAGTGGGTTCAGGGGAGCTAATGAAAAACTGTTTTTT. It encodes CASSGFRGANEKLFF.

This chain uses TRBV27 with TRBJ2-1; D not resolved. The CDR3 has 13 residues. The V end was cut by 6 bases, the J end by 6 bases, with 12 bases between. Germline loops: CDR1 MNHEY, CDR2 SMNVEV (reference sequence). DNA of the CDR3: TGTGCCAGCAGCCAAGCTGTGGGCAATGAGCAGTTCTTC. Protein: CASSQAVGNEQFF.

This chain uses TRBV11-2 with TRBJ2-6; D uncertain. V lost 5 bases, J lost 0 bases, and 11 bases lay in between. This CDR3 contains 16 residues. CDR1 is SGHAT, CDR2 FQNNGV, per germline. The CDR3 is CASSPRPGSGANVLTF. DNA of the CDR3: TGTGCCAGCAGCCCGAGGCCGGGCTCTGGGGCCAACGTCCTGACTTTC.

J is TRBJ2-7 and V is TRBV2; D is unclear. The CDR3 has 10 residues. Germline V gene data show CDR1 as SNHLY and CDR2 as FYNNEI. V was shortened by 7 bases and J by 2 bases, with 3 bases between the two germline ends. The DNA for the CDR3 is TGTGCCAGCACAGCCTACGAGCAGTACTTC. It encodes CASTAYEQYF.

The gene calls are TRBV6-5 and TRBJ2-3; D possibly corresponds to TRBD2 (5 bases). Germline V CDR1 and CDR2: MNHEY, SVGAGI. CDR3 length: 12 residues. V lost 7 bases and J 6 bases, leaving 11 bases between the germline ends. CDR3 region: CASTSRRDTQYF. The CDR3 DNA sequence: TGTGCCAGCACCTCCAGGAGGGATACGCAGTATTTT.

CDR3 DNA sequence: TGTGCCAGTAGTACCATACAGTGGGACACTGAAGCTTTCTTT. Translated, it gives CASSTIQWDTEAFF. The chain carries TRBV19 and TRBJ1-1; D uncertain. There are 14 residues in the CDR3. Between the trimmed V and J ends, which lost 4 bases and 3 bases, there was a span of 12 bases. CDR1 LNHDA and CDR2 SQIVND come from the germline V gene (reference sequence).

The chain has TRBV27 and TRBJ2-5; a weak D match, TRBD1 (6 bases). CDR1 and CDR2 (germline): MNHEY, SMNVEV (reference sequence). The CDR3 consists of 18 residues. V lost 2 bases and J lost 2, with 21 bases in between. CDR3 in amino acids: CASSLGPSQGPIQETQYF. The CDR3 nucleotides are TGTGCCAGCAGTTTAGGACCTTCACAGGGCCCCATACAAGAGACCCAGTACTTC.

The rearrangement joins TRBV14 to TRBJ1-1; 7 bases fit TRBD1. The length of the CDR3 is 13 residues. Unmatched junction bases numbered 6, after V lost 4 bases and J lost 7 bases. The germline CDR1 and CDR2 sequences are SGHDN and FVKESK. CDR3 in amino acids: CASSLQGLGEAFF. The CDR3, as DNA: TGTGCCAGCAGCCTACAGGGGCTCGGTGAAGCTTTCTTT.

The CDR3 coding sequence is TGCGCCAGCAGCTTGCGACAGGGCGGGGAGACCCAGTACTTC. It yields the protein CASSLRQGGETQYF. The V gene is TRBV5-1, the J gene TRBJ2-5; 7 bases fit TRBD1. The length of the CDR3 is 14 residues. Germline loops: CDR1 SGHRS, CDR2 YFSETQ. With 1 base clipped from V and 5 bases from J, the junction kept 5 bases outside the gene matches. Full variable domain (outside the CDR3, taken from reference TRBV5-1 and TRBJ2-5): KAGVTQTPRYLIKTRGQQVTLSCSPISGHRSVSWYQQTPGQGLQFLFEYFSETQRNKGNFPGRFSGRQFSNSRSEMNVSTLELGDSALYLCASSLRQGGETQYFGPGTRLLVL.

This chain uses TRBV19 with TRBJ1-2; weak D call: TRBD1 (6 bases). This CDR3 contains 14 residues. CDR1 is LNHDA, CDR2 SQIVND, per germline (reference sequence). V was clipped by 6 bases and J by 0 bases, with 11 bases between them. The CDR3 bases are TGTGCCAGTAGGAACAGGGTTCCTAACTATGGCTACACCTTC. The encoded protein is CASRNRVPNYGYTF.

The J gene is TRBJ2-2, the V gene TRBV2; the D gene is possibly TRBD1 (5 bases). Germline-derived CDR1 and CDR2 are SNHLY and FYNNEI. This CDR3 has 16 amino acids. The ends were cut back, 4 bases at V and 4 bases at J, with 16 bases in the middle. The CDR3 DNA is TGTGCCAGCAGTGTCTTGGGGCCGGGCCTCACCGGGGAGCTGTTTTTT. Its translation is CASSVLGPGLTGELFF.

The rearrangement joins TRBV5-1 to TRBJ2-7, with 7 bases aligning to TRBD2. CDR1 is SGHRS and CDR2 is YFSETQ in the germline V gene. This CDR3 has 14 amino acids. With 0 bases clipped from V and 2 bases from J, the junction kept 2 bases outside the gene matches. The CDR3 nucleotides read TGCGCCAGCAGCTTGGCTCGGGGGGCCTACGAGCAGTACTTC. This gives the protein CASSLARGAYEQYF.

This clone was seen once. The chain is built from TRBV27 and TRBJ2-1; D is possibly TRBD2 (5 bases). Germline CDR1 and CDR2: MNHEY and SMNVEV (reference sequence). This CDR3 spans 17 amino acids. The V end lost 3 bases, the J end lost 4 bases, and 19 bases lay between the germline ends. The chain's CDR3 is CASSFSPPSEGYNEQFF. For the CDR3, the DNA is TGTGCCAGCAGTTTTTCCCCCCCCTCCGAGGGTTACAATGAGCAGTTCTTC.

The V call is TRBV6-5, the J call TRBJ1-1; TRBD1 agrees at 7 bases. Germline V gives CDR1 MNHEY, CDR2 SVGAGI. CDR3 length equals 14 residues. Unmatched junction bases numbered 8, after V lost 6 bases and J lost 4 bases. CDR3 DNA sequence: TGTGCCAGCAGCCGAAACAGGGGCGTCACTGAAGCTTTCTTT. It codes for CASSRNRGVTEAFF.